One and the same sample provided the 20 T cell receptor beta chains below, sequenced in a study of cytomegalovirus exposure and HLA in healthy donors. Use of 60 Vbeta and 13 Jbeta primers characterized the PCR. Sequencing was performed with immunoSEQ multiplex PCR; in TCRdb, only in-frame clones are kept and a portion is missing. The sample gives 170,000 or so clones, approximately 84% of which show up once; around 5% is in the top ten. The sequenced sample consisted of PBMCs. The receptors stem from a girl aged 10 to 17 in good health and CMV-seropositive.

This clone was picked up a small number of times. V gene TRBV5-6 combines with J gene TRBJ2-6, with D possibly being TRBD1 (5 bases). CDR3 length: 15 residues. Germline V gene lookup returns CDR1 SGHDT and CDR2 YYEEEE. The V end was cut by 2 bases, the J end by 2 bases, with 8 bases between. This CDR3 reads CASSFRVAGANVLTF. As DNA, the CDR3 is TGTGCCAGCAGCTTCAGGGTTGCTGGGGCCAACGTCCTGACTTTC.

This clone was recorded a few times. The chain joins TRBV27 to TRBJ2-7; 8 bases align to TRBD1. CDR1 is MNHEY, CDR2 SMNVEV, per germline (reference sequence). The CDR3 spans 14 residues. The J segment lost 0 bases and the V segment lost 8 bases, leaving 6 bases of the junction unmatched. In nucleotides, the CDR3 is TGTGCCAGCTCAGGGGGCTGGAGCTCCTACGAGCAGTACTTC. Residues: CASSGGWSSYEQYF.

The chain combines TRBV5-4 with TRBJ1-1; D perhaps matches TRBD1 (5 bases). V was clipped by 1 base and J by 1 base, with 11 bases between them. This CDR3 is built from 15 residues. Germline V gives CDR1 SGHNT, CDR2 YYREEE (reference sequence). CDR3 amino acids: CASSLLGQTNTEAFF. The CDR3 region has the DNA TGTGCCAGCAGCTTGTTGGGGCAGACGAACACTGAAGCTTTCTTT. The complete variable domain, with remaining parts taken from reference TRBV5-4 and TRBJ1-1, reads ETGVTQSPTHLIKTRGQQVTLRCSSQSGHNTVSWYQQALGQGPQFIFQYYREEENGRGNFPPRFSGLQFPNYSSELNVNALELDDSALYLCASSLLGQTNTEAFFGQGTRLTVV.

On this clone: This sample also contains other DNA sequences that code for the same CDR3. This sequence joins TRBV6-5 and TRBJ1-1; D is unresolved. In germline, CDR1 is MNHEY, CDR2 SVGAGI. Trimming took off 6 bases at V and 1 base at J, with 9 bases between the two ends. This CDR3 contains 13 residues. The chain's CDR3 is CASSLRGNTEAFF. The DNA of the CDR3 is TGTGCCAGCAGCCTCCGGGGGAACACTGAAGCTTTCTTT.

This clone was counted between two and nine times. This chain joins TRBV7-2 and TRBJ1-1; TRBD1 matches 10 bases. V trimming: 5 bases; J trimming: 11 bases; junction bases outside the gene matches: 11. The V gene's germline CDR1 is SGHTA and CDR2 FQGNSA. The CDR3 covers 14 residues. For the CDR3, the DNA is TGTGCCAGCAGCGTCACCGGGACAGGGGACCCGGCTTTCTTT. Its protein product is CASSVTGTGDPAFF.

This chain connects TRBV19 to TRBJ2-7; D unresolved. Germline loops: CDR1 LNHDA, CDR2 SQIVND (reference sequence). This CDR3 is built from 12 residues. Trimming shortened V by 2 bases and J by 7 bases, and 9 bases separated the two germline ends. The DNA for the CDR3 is TGTGCCAGTAGTATAATCACCGGGGAGCAGTACTTC. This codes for CASSIITGEQYF.

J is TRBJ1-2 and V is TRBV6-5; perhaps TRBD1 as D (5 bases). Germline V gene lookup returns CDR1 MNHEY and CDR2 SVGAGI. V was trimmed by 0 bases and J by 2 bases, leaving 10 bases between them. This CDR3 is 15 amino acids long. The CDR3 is CASSYSQGLNYGYTF. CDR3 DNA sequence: TGTGCCAGCAGTTACTCGCAGGGACTGAACTATGGCTACACCTTC.

The CDR3, as DNA: TGTGCTAGTGGTTTGGTACAGGGACGTTCTAACTATGGCTACACCTTC. This gives the protein CASGLVQGRSNYGYTF. The rearrangement links TRBV12-5 to TRBJ1-2; possibly TRBD1 for D (6 bases). CDR3 length: 16 residues. Germline-derived CDR1 and CDR2 are LGHNT and FRNRAP. V lost 0 bases and J lost 0, with 11 bases in between.

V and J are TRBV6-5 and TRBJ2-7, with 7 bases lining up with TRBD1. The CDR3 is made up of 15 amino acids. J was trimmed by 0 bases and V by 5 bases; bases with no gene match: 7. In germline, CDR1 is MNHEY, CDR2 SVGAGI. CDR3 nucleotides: TGTGCCAGCAGTACAGGGGTTTCAAGCTCCTACGAGCAGTACTTC. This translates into CASSTGVSSSYEQYF.

CDR3 DNA sequence: TGTGCCACCTCTCCTGGGGGCCCTGAAGCTTTCTTT. The encoded protein is CATSPGGPEAFF. The chain is built from TRBV11-3 and TRBJ1-1, with D perhaps TRBD1 (6 bases). The germline CDR1 and CDR2 sequences are SGHNT and YENEEA. CDR3 size: 12 residues. V gave up 10 bases and J gave up 6 bases, with 15 bases separating them.

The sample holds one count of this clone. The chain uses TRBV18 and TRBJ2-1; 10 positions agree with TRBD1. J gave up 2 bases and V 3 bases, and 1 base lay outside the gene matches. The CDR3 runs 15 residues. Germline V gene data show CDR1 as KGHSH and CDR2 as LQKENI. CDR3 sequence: CASSPGTGAYNEQFF. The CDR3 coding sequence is TGTGCCAGCTCACCGGGGACAGGGGCCTACAATGAGCAGTTCTTC.

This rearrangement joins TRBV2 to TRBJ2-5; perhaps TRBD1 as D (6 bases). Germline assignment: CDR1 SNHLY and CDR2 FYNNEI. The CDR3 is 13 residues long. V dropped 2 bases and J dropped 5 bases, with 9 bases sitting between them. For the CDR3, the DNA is TGTGCCAGCAGTGAATGGCAGGGGGAGACCCAGTACTTC. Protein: CASSEWQGETQYF.

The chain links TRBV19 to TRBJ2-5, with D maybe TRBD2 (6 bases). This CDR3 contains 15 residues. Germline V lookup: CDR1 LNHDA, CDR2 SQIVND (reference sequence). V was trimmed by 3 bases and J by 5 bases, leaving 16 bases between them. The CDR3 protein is CASSISPNGGETQYF. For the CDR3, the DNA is TGTGCCAGTAGTATCTCCCCCAACGGGGGTGAGACCCAGTACTTC. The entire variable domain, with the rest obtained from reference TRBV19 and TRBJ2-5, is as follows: DGGITQSPKYLFRKEGQNVTLSCEQNLNHDAMYWYRQDPGQGLRLIYYSQIVNDFQKGDIAEGYSVSREKKESFPLTVTSAQKNPTAFYLCASSISPNGGETQYFGPGTRLLVL.

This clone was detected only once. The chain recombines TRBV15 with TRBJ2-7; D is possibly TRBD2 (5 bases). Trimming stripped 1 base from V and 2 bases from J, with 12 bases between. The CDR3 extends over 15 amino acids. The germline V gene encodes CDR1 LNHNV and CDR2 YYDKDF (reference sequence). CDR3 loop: CATSRGGSSTYEQYF. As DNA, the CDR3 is TGTGCCACCAGCAGAGGAGGGTCGAGTACCTACGAGCAGTACTTC.

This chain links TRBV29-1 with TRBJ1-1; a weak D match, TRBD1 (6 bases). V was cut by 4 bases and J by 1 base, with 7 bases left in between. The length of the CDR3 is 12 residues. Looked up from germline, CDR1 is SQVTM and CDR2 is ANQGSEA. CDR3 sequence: CSVGGGNTEAFF. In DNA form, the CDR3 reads TGCAGCGTTGGAGGGGGGAACACTGAAGCTTTCTTT.

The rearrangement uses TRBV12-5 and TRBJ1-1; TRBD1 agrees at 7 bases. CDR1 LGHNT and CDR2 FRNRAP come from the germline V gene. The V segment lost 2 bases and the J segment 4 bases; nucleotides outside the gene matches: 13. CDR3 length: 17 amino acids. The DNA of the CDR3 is TGTGCTAGTGGTTTGACCCAAACTGGGGACAGACTCACTGAAGCTTTCTTT. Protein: CASGLTQTGDRLTEAFF. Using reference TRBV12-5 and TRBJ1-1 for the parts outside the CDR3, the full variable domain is DARVTQTPRHKVTEMGQEVTMRCQPILGHNTVFWYRQTMMQGLELLAYFRNRAPLDDSGMPKDRFSAEMPDATLATLKIQPSEPRDSAVYFCASGLTQTGDRLTEAFFGQGTRLTVV.

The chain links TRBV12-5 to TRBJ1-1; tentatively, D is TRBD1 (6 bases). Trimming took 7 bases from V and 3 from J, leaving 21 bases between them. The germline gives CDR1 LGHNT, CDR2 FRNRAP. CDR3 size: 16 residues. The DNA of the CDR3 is TGTGCTAGTGCCCAAGGGGACCCCGAGGGGGACACTGAAGCTTTCTTT. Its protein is CASAQGDPEGDTEAFF.

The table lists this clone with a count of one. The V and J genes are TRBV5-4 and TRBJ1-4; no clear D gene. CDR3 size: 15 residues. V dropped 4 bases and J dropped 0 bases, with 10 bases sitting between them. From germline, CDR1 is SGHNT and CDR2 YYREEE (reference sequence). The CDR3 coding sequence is TGTGCCAGCAGCCCCACAGCCGCAACTAATGAAAAACTGTTTTTT. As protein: CASSPTAATNEKLFF.

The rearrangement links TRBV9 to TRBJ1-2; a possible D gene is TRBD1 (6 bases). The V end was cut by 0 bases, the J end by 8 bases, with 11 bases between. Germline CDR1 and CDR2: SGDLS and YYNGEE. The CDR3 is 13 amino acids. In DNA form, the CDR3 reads TGTGCCAGCAGCGTAGAATCAGGGGACGGCTACACCTTC. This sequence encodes CASSVESGDGYTF.

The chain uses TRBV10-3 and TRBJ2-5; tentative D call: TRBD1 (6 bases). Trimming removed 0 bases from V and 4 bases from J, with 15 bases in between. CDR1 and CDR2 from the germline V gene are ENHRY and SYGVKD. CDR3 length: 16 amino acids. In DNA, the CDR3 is TGTGCCATCAGTGAGTCTATTTTCAGGGGCCGAGAGACCCAGTACTTC. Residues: CAISESIFRGRETQYF.